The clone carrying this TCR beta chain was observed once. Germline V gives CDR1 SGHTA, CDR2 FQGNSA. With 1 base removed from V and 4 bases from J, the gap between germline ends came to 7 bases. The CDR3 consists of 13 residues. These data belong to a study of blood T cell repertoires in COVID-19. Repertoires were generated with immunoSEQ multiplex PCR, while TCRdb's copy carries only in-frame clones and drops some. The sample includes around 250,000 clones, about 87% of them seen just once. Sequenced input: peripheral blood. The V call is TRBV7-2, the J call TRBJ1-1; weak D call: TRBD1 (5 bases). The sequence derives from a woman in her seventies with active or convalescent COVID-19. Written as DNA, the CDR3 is TGTGCCAGCAGCTTAGAAAGGGGCACTGAAGCTTTCTTT. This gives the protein CASSLERGTEAFF.